The subject of this entry is one TCR beta chain. Clones were read by immunoSEQ multiplex PCR, and TCRdb kept only the in-frame ones, dropping some. The table lists some 86,000 clones, around nine tenths of them singletons. With V trimmed by 5 bases and J by 3 bases, 11 bases remained unmatched. The CDR3 spans 16 residues. Germline V gene data show CDR1 as LNHDA and CDR2 as SQIVND (reference sequence). The data originate from a study of PD-1 blockade in classical Hodgkin lymphoma. Specified time point: cycle 4 day 1 (C4D1), after 6 weeks of nivolumab. Brentuximab vedotin exposure varied among the patients, all of whom had relapsed after autologous stem cell transplantation.

The origin of this receptor is a human donor with classical Hodgkin lymphoma. This material consisted of peripheral blood mononuclear cells (PBMCs), taken before the fourth cycle of nivolumab. The V and J genes are TRBV19 and TRBJ2-5, with 8 bases identical to TRBD1. CDR3 DNA sequence: TGTGCCAGTAGTCAAGGACAGGGTTTTCCAGAAGAGACCCAGTACTTC. Translated, it gives CASSQGQGFPEETQYF.